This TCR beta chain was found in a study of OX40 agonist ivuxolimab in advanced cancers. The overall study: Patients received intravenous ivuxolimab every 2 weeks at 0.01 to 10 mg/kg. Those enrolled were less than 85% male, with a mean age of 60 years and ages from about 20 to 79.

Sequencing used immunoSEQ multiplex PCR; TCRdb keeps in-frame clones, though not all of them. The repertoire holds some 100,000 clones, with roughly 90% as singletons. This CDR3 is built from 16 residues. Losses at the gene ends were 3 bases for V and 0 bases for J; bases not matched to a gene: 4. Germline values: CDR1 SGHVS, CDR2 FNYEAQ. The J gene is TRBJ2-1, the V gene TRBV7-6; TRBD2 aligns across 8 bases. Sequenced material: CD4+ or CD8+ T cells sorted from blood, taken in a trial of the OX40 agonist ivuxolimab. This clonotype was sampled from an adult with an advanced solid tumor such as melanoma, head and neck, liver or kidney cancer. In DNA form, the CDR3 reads TGTGCCAGCAGCTTTAGCGGGGAGAGCTCCTACAATGAGCAGTTCTTC. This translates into CASSFSGESSYNEQFF.